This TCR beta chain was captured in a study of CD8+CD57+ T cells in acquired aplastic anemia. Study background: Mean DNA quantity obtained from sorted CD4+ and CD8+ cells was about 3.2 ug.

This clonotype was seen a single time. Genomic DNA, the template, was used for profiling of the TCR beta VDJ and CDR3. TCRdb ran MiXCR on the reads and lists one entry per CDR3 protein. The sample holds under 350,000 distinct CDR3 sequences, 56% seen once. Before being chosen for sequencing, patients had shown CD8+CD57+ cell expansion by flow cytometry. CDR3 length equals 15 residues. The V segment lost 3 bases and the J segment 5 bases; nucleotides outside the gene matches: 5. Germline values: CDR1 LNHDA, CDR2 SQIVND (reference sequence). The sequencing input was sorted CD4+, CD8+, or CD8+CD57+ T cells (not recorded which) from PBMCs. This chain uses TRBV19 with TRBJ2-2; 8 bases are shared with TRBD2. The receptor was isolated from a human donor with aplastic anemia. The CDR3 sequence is CASSIGGARTGELFF. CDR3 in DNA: TGTGCCAGTAGTATCGGGGGGGCGCGGACCGGGGAGCTGTTTTTT.